This T cell receptor beta chain emerged from a study of breast tumors, draining lymph nodes, adjacent tissues. Comment on this clonotype: A read error may account for a junction end that differs from germline.

TCRdb processed the multiplex PCR reads anew with MiXCR; each CDR3 protein has one entry. This sample yields 85,000 to 120,000 distinct CDR3 sequences, of which about 31% are seen a single time; 4.5% to 7% belongs to the top ten. Germline assignment: CDR1 SGDLS and CDR2 YYNGEE. This CDR3 comprises 16 residues. Axillary draining lymph nodes of breast cancer patients supplied the node samples. The source material was axillary lymph node tissue. The chain links TRBV9 to TRBJ2-7; 12 bases fit TRBD2. This receptor was taken from a female donor with breast cancer. Some clones in this sample may be carry-over from other donors' samples. CDR3: CASSALGLAGMYAQYF. The CDR3 DNA is TGTGCCAGCAGCGCCTTAGGACTAGCGGGGATGTACGCGCAGTACTTC. The entire variable domain, with the rest obtained from reference TRBV9 and TRBJ2-7, is as follows: DSGVTQTPKHLITATGQRVTLRCSPRSGDLSVYWYQQSLDQGLQFLIQYYNGEERAKGNILERFSAQQFPDLHSELNLSSLELGDSALYFCASSALGLAGMYAQYFGPGTRLTVT.